The 9 T cell receptor beta chains presented below share a single source sample, sequenced in a study of tumor and adjacent non-tumor tissue in lung cancer. TCRbeta libraries were built with three rounds of nested PCR, modified from ARM-PCR. TCRdb re-derived calls from the multiplex PCR reads in MiXCR, one entry per CDR3 protein. The sample lists some 78,000 distinct CDR3 sequences, roughly 80% occurring once. No cell sorting was done before RNA was extracted from the tissue. Material for sequencing was lung tumor tissue. These receptors were taken from a woman between 45 and 65 years old with non-small cell lung cancer.

In the case of this clonotype: One junction end does not reproduce the germline sequence, and a read error may be involved. This chain joins TRBV20-1 and TRBJ2-7, with D maybe TRBD2 (5 bases). This CDR3 is built from 15 residues. CDR1 and CDR2 (germline): DFQATT, SNEGSKA (reference sequence). The CDR3 nucleotides are TGCAGTCCTAGATCAATCGAGCGGCCCCCTTACGAGCAGTACTTC. The encoded protein is CSPRSIERPPYEQYF.

Comments on this clonotype: Germline is not matched at one junction end, which may reflect a read error. V gene TRBV20-1 combines with J gene TRBJ2-5; D may match TRBD1 or TRBD2 (5 bases each). CDR1 and CDR2 from the germline V gene are DFQATT and SNEGSKA (reference sequence). This CDR3 has 15 residues. This chain's CDR3 is CSARDPGRSGETRYF. DNA for the CDR3: TGCAGTGCTAGAGATCCGGGGCGGTCCGGGGAGACCCGGTATTTC.

A word on this clonotype: Mismatch with germline at one junction end may stem from a read error. The chain carries TRBV11-1 and TRBJ2-1; the D gene is possibly TRBD1 (6 bases). CDR1 SGHAT and CDR2 FQDESV come from the germline V gene (reference sequence). The CDR3 is made up of 13 amino acids. The CDR3 DNA reads TGTGGCAGCACCCGACAGGAGATGGATGAGCAGTTATTC. Protein sequence: CGSTRQEMDEQLF.

V usage is TRBV6-2 or TRBV6-3 and J usage is TRBJ2-5; no definite D call. Germline loops: CDR1 MNHEY, CDR2 SVGEGT. V lost 0 bases and J 0 bases, leaving 14 bases between the germline ends. The CDR3 sequence is 17 residues long. The CDR3 DNA is TGTGCCAGCAGTTACTCCTTCTGGTACAGTGACCAAGAGACCCAGTACTTC. It specifies CASSYSFWYSDQETQYF.

The sample holds many counts of this clonotype. V usage is TRBV11-2 and J usage is TRBJ2-1; the D gene is possibly TRBD2 (5 bases). Per the germline V gene, CDR1 is SGHAT and CDR2 is FQNNGV. CDR3 length equals 15 residues. Trimming left V 1 base short and J 2 bases short, with 9 bases between. CDR3 sequence (DNA): TGTGCCAGCAGCTTAGCGGGAAACCCCTACAATGAGCAGTTCTTC. Translating gives CASSLAGNPYNEQFF.

In regard to this clonotype: One junction end does not reproduce the germline sequence, and a read error may be involved. The CDR3 spells CANSLGSSLTRPHEQFF. For the CDR3, the DNA is TGCGCCAACAGCTTGGGAAGTTCTTTGACTAGACCCCATGAGCAGTTCTTC. J is TRBJ2-1 and V is TRBV5-1; D is perhaps TRBD2 (6 bases). The germline CDR1 and CDR2 sequences are SGHRS and YFSETQ. This CDR3 contains 17 residues.

The rearrangement joins TRBV20-1 to TRBJ2-1; no reliable D call. The germline V gene encodes CDR1 DFQATT and CDR2 SNEGSKA (reference sequence). This CDR3 is built from 14 residues. Trimming cost V 3 bases and J 3 bases, with 12 bases left between them. CDR3 DNA: TGCAGTGCTAGCACTGGGCGAGGCTACAATGAGCAGTTCTTC. Translating gives CSASTGRGYNEQFF.

To note about this clonotype: Because the CDR3 is missing its conserved closing phenylalanine or tryptophan, this is likely a read error. CDR3 protein: CSARASGQPYEQYY. The CDR3 DNA sequence: TGCAGTGCTAGAGCCTCGGGACAGCCCTACGAGCAGTACTAC. The rearrangement uses TRBV20-1 and TRBJ2-7; 7 positions match TRBD1. CDR3 size: 14 residues. The V and J ends lost 1 base and 2 bases, in that order; junction bases with no gene match: 5. Germline V CDR1 and CDR2: DFQATT, SNEGSKA (reference sequence).

This chain connects TRBV4-1 to TRBJ1-1, with no clear D. The V end was cut by 0 bases, the J end by 1 base, with 12 bases between. In germline, CDR1 is MGHRA, CDR2 YSYEKL. The CDR3 runs 16 residues. The CDR3 is CASSQDRFRWNTEAFF. CDR3 DNA: TGCGCCAGCAGCCAAGATCGCTTCAGGTGGAACACTGAAGCTTTCTTT.